This T cell receptor beta chain emerged from a study of blood T cell repertoires in COVID-19. Overall study: Spain, Italy and the United States supplied samples that represented acute and convalescent COVID-19. PBMCs, B-cell-depleted T cells, or T cells provided the cDNA or gDNA that made up the material.

This clone came up once. The CDR3 contains 12 residues. Germline values: CDR1 SGHNT, CDR2 YYREEE (reference sequence). The germline V and J ends were trimmed by 1 base and 11 bases, with 13 bases remaining between them. Original methodology: The authors estimated nucleated cell counts from reference gene primer amplification. Measured with immunoSEQ multiplex PCR; TCRdb has only the in-frame clones, and not every one. That table supplies the V and J calls and clone size; D and trimming were determined from the DNA. The sample consists of 380,000 or so clones, around 90% of them appearing once. What was sequenced was peripheral blood. This chain uses TRBV5-4 with TRBJ2-7; tentatively, D is TRBD2 (6 bases). The TCR sequence derives from a man aged 35 to 55 with acute or convalescent COVID-19. CDR3 amino acids: CASSLFSGSEYF. The CDR3 DNA is TGTGCCAGCAGCTTGTTCTCCGGGAGTGAGTACTTC.